These T cell receptor beta chains were read from a single sample in a study of T cells expressing NK-cell markers. After re-calling the 5' RACE reads, TCRdb lists one entry per CDR3 protein, DNA absent. The table lists some 280,000 distinct CDR3 sequences. Sequenced: blood T cells: a sorted CD56 or NKG2C T cell subset, CD4+ or CD8+ T cells, or bulk PBMC T cells (not recorded which). The source is a man aged 18-30 years in good health. Both conserved end residues are part of each CDR3.

j_gene: TRBJ2-7
v_gene: TRBV18
CDR3aa: CASSRIAGANEQYF

j_gene: TRBJ2-2
v_gene: TRBV11-3
CDR3aa: CASSFGQGSNTGELFF

j_gene: TRBJ2-1
v_gene: TRBV4-3
CDR3aa: CASSQEGLVSYNEQFF

j_gene: TRBJ2-7
v_gene: TRBV7-2
CDR3aa: CASSLRSGDSYEQYF

j_gene: TRBJ1-6
v_gene: TRBV6-5
CDR3aa: CASSYSGQGDSPLHF

j_gene: TRBJ2-1
v_gene: TRBV20-1
CDR3aa: CSAELAVFPYNEQFF

j_gene: TRBJ2-3
v_gene: TRBV10-3
CDR3aa: CAISEGGADTQYF

j_gene: TRBJ2-1
v_gene: TRBV20-1
CDR3aa: CSAALAGTGQFF

j_gene: TRBJ1-1
v_gene: TRBV12-3/TRBV12-4
CDR3aa: CASSLGPGLGTEAFF

j_gene: TRBJ1-5
v_gene: TRBV6-5
CDR3aa: CASSSDRGGDQPQHF

j_gene: TRBJ1-1
v_gene: TRBV18
CDR3aa: CASSLDRAKRNTEAFF

j_gene: TRBJ1-2
v_gene: TRBV15
CDR3aa: CATSPEGGDGGYTF

j_gene: TRBJ2-4
v_gene: TRBV5-1
CDR3aa: CASSFGSGPKNIQYF

j_gene: TRBJ2-1
v_gene: TRBV25-1
CDR3aa: CASGWGGRATNEQFF

j_gene: TRBJ1-1
v_gene: TRBV18
CDR3aa: CASSPGRNMNTEAFF

j_gene: TRBJ2-5
v_gene: TRBV7-6
CDR3aa: CASPRNRQETQYF

j_gene: TRBJ1-6
v_gene: TRBV6-2/TRBV6-3
CDR3aa: CASSSGQVNSPLHF

j_gene: TRBJ1-4
v_gene: TRBV29-1
CDR3aa: CSVEIFEKLFF

j_gene: TRBJ2-1
v_gene: TRBV11-3
CDR3aa: CASSLYSAGDYNEQFF

j_gene: TRBJ2-1
v_gene: TRBV5-1
CDR3aa: CASGPGQGHLGEQFF

j_gene: TRBJ2-2
v_gene: TRBV10-3
CDR3aa: CAIRGSGDGELFF

j_gene: TRBJ1-4
v_gene: TRBV11-2
CDR3aa: CASSPRQFNEKLFF

j_gene: TRBJ2-3
v_gene: TRBV25-1
CDR3aa: CASRARATDTQYF

j_gene: TRBJ1-2
v_gene: TRBV28
CDR3aa: CASSLSSPYHYGYTF

j_gene: TRBJ1-4
v_gene: TRBV12-3/TRBV12-4
CDR3aa: CASLNTGGGEKLFF

j_gene: TRBJ2-5
v_gene: TRBV10-3
CDR3aa: CAISEFRDFRQETQYF

j_gene: TRBJ1-1
v_gene: TRBV6-6
CDR3aa: CATQRGAEAFF

j_gene: TRBJ2-3
v_gene: TRBV2
CDR3aa: CASRRGLAGGLMKYF

j_gene: TRBJ2-2
v_gene: TRBV29-1
CDR3aa: CSVEDHRNRGLFF

j_gene: TRBJ2-3
v_gene: TRBV20-1
CDR3aa: CSASGTEGYGDTQYF

j_gene: TRBJ2-7
v_gene: TRBV5-4
CDR3aa: CASSTGRESYEQYF

j_gene: TRBJ2-7
v_gene: TRBV7-2
CDR3aa: CASSLLVPSYEQYF

j_gene: TRBJ2-7
v_gene: TRBV28
CDR3aa: CASSPKPPRLLSQYF

j_gene: TRBJ2-2
v_gene: TRBV27
CDR3aa: CASSPWGGELFF

j_gene: TRBJ2-2
v_gene: TRBV5-5
CDR3aa: CASSFELQERGELFF

j_gene: TRBJ2-3
v_gene: TRBV11-3
CDR3aa: CASSDYRAGLYTQYF

j_gene: TRBJ2-1
v_gene: TRBV5-1
CDR3aa: CASSPAGLKDNEQFF

j_gene: TRBJ1-4
v_gene: TRBV12-3/TRBV12-4
CDR3aa: CARPGQGPADEKLFF

j_gene: TRBJ1-1
v_gene: TRBV20-1
CDR3aa: CSARRQGTMNTEAFF

j_gene: TRBJ2-4
v_gene: TRBV6-1
CDR3aa: CASSPQGGKNIQYF

j_gene: TRBJ2-7
v_gene: TRBV20-1
CDR3aa: CSGPLPGSPTYEQYF

j_gene: TRBJ2-7
v_gene: TRBV5-1
CDR3aa: CASSLEGNVYEQYF

j_gene: TRBJ2-1
v_gene: TRBV7-6
CDR3aa: CASSLNGRSNEQFF

j_gene: TRBJ2-1
v_gene: TRBV30
CDR3aa: CAWSGGMGTSRVNEQFF

j_gene: TRBJ2-3
v_gene: TRBV20-1
CDR3aa: CSAIGPSGRERDTQYF

j_gene: TRBJ1-2
v_gene: TRBV6-5
CDR3aa: CASSSQGATDGYTF

j_gene: TRBJ1-4
v_gene: TRBV4-1
CDR3aa: CASSQRIGREREKLFF

j_gene: TRBJ1-5
v_gene: TRBV4-2
CDR3aa: CASSQDRGSNQPQHF

j_gene: TRBJ2-3
v_gene: TRBV7-6
CDR3aa: CASSFGGRSTDTQYF

j_gene: TRBJ2-3
v_gene: TRBV5-1
CDR3aa: CASSSDRGSDTQYF

j_gene: TRBJ2-3
v_gene: TRBV11-2
CDR3aa: CASSVAQGALQYF

j_gene: TRBJ1-5
v_gene: TRBV11-2
CDR3aa: CASSSRQNQPQHF

j_gene: TRBJ1-5
v_gene: TRBV29-1
CDR3aa: CSVEEGDQPQHF

j_gene: TRBJ2-6
v_gene: TRBV28
CDR3aa: CASSFGGDPISGANVLTF

j_gene: TRBJ2-7
v_gene: TRBV12-3/TRBV12-4
CDR3aa: CATGLGGEQYF